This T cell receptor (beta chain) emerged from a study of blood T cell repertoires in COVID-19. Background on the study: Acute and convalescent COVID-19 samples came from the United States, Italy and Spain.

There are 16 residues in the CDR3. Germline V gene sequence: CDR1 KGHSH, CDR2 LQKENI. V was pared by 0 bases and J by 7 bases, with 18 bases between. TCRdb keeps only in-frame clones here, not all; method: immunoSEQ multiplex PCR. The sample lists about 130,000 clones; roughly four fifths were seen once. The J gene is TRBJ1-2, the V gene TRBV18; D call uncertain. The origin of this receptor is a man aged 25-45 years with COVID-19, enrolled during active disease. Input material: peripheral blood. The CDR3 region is CASSPPNGNLGGGYTF. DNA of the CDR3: TGTGCCAGCTCACCACCAAACGGGAACCTGGGAGGTGGCTACACCTTC.